This T cell receptor (beta chain) was identified during a study of blood T cell repertoires in COVID-19. Study at large: Sites in the United States, Italy and Spain provided acute and convalescent COVID-19 samples. From T cells, B-cell-depleted T cells, or PBMCs came the material, which was cDNA or gDNA.

This clone showed up just a few times. In the authors' workflow: Estimated nucleated cell counts came from reference gene primer amplification. The repertoire was sequenced with immunoSEQ multiplex PCR; TCRdb's copy has only in-frame clones and lacks some. The V and J calls and clone size come from that table; D and trimming were worked out from the DNA. This sample has 50,000 to 55,000 clones, with 87% found just once. The CDR3 runs 13 residues. The V end was cut by 6 bases, the J end by 1 base, with 7 bases between. The germline CDR1 and CDR2 sequences are MDHEN and SYDVKM. V and J are TRBV28 and TRBJ1-3; no clear D. The receptor's source is a man aged 50-59 years with acute or convalescent COVID-19. Sequencing used peripheral blood. The CDR3 region is CASRRWSGNTIYF. CDR3 bases: TGTGCCAGCAGGCGTTGGTCTGGAAACACCATATATTTT.